The present T cell receptor beta chain was sequenced within a study of cytomegalovirus exposure and HLA in healthy donors. Study information: The study placed less than 90% of its approximately 400 genotyped donors in the Caucasian-associated ancestry cluster.

CDR1 and CDR2 (germline): PRHDT, FYEKMQ (reference sequence). Trimming removed 1 base at V and 5 bases at J, with 12 bases between. This CDR3 region has 15 residues. A multiplex PCR was run with 60 Vbeta primers and 13 Jbeta primers. The assay was immunoSEQ multiplex PCR, and TCRdb's table has in-frame clones only and misses some. Here the sample spans about 98,000 clones, around 74% being singletons. Donors were nominally healthy when sampled, though unrecorded immune exposures were likely. The study, taken as a whole, reports: Rare TCR sequences predominated, though certain public TCRs were found in many donors. An analysis that came later showed most CMV-associated TCR beta chains appearing HLA-restricted.

A note on this clone: No antigen is known for it.

The sequence derives from a male donor in good health and CMV-seronegative. The sample taken for sequencing was PBMCs. The J gene is TRBJ2-1, the V gene TRBV13; maybe TRBD1 (5 bases). This chain's CDR3 is CASSLEYRQNNEQFF. DNA of the CDR3: TGTGCCAGCAGCTTAGAATACAGGCAAAACAATGAGCAGTTCTTC.